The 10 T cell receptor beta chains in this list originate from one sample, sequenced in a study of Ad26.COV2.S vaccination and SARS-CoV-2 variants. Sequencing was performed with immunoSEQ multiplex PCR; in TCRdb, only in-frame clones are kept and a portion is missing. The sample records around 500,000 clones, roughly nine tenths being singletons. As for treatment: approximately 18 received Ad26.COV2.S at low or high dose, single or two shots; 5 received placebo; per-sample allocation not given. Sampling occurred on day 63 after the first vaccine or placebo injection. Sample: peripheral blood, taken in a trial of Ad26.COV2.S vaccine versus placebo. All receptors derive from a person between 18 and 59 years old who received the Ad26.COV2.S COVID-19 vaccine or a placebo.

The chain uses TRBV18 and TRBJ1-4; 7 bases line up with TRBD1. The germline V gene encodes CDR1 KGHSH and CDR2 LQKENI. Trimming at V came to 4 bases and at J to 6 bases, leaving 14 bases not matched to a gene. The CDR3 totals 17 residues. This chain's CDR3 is CASSRTRGTVMDEKLFF. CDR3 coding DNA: TGTGCCAGCTCACGAACCCGGGGGACAGTTATGGATGAAAAACTGTTTTTT.

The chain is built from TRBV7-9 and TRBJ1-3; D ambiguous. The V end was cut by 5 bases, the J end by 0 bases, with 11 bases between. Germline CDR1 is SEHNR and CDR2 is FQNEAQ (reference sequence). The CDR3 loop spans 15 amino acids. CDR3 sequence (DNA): TGTGCCAGCAGCCAAGGACGAAGCTCTGGAAACACCATATATTTT. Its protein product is CASSQGRSSGNTIYF.

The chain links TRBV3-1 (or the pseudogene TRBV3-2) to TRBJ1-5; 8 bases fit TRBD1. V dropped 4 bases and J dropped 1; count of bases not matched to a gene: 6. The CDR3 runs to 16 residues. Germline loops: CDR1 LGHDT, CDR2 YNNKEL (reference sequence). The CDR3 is CASSPTGGPSNQPQHF. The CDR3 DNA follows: TGTGCCAGCAGCCCAACAGGGGGACCAAGCAATCAGCCCCAGCATTTT.

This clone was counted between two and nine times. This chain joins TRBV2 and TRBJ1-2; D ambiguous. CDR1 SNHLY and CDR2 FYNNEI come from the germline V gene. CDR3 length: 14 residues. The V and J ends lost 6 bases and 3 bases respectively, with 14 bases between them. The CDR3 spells CASSRYGTDYGYTF. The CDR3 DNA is TGTGCCAGCAGCCGGTATGGCACCGACTATGGCTACACCTTC.

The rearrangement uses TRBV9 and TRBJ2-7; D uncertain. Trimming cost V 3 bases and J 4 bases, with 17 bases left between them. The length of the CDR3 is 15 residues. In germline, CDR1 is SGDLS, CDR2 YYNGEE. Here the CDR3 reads CASSAGGGREYEQYF. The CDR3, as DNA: TGTGCCAGCAGCGCCGGCGGCGGTCGAGAATACGAGCAGTACTTC.

The CDR3 region has the DNA TGTGCCAGCAGCCCCGGGACAGGGGGCAGGCTTCAGTACTTC. It yields the protein CASSPGTGGRLQYF. The chain has TRBV9 and TRBJ2-4, with TRBD1 matching over 12 bases. The CDR3 has 14 residues. V lost 4 bases to trimming and J lost 11 bases; unmatched junction nucleotides: 7. The germline CDR1 and CDR2 sequences are SGDLS and YYNGEE.

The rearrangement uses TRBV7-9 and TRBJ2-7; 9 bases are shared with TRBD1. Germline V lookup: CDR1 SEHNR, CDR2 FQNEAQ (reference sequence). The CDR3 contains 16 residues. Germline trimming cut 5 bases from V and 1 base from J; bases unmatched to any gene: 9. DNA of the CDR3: TGTGCCAGCAGCACATACCCAGGACAGGGGTCCTACGAGCAGTACTTC. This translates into CASSTYPGQGSYEQYF.

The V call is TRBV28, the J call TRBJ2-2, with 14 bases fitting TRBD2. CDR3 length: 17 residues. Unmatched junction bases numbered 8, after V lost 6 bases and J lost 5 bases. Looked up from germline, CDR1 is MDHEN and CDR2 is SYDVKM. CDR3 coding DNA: TGTGCCAGCAGCCACCCCCGGACTAGCGGGAGGACCGGGGAGCTGTTTTTT. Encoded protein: CASSHPRTSGRTGELFF.

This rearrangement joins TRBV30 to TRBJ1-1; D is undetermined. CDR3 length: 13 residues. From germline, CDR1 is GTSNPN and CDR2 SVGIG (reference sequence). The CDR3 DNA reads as TGTGCTGGTCGGGAGGGTGGGATGGCTGAAGCTTTCTTT. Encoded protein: CAGREGGMAEAFF.

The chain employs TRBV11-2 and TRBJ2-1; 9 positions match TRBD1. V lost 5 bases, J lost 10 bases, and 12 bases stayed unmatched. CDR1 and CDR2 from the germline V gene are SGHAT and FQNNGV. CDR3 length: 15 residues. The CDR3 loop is CASSPQGAPGGEQFF. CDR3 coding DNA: TGTGCCAGCAGCCCACAGGGGGCGCCTGGGGGGGAGCAGTTCTTC.